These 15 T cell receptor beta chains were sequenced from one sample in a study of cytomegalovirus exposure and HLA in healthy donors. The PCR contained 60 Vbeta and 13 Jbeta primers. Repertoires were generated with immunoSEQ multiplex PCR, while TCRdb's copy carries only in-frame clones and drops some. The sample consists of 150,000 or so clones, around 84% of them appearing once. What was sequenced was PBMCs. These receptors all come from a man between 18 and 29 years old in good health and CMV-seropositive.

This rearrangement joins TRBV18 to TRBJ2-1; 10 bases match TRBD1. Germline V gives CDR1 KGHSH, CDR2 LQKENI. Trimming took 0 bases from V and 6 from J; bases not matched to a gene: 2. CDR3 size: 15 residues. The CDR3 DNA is TGTGCCAGCTCACCACCGGGACAGGGGTTCAATGAGCAGTTCTTC. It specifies CASSPPGQGFNEQFF.

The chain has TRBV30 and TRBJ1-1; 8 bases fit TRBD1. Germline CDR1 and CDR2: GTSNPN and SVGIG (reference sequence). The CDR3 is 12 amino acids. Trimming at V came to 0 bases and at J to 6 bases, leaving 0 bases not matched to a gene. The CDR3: CAWSVQGAEAFF. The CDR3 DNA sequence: TGTGCCTGGAGTGTACAGGGGGCTGAAGCTTTCTTT. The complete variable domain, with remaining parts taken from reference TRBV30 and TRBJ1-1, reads SQTIHQWPATLVQPVGSPLSLECTVEGTSNPNLYWYRQAAGRGLQLLFYSVGIGQISSEVPQNLSASRPQDRQFILSSKKLLLSDSGFYLCAWSVQGAEAFFGQGTRLTVV.

The CDR3 DNA reads as TGTGCCAGCAGCCAAGGAAAAGCGGGGGGGTACAATGAGCAGTTCTTC. Encoded protein: CASSQGKAGGYNEQFF. This chain joins TRBV4-2 and TRBJ2-1, with TRBD2 matching 10 bases. The CDR3 is 16 amino acids. Germline-derived CDR1 and CDR2 are LGHNA and YNFKEQ. After removal of 1 base from V and 4 bases from J, the junction contained 4 bases not matched to a gene.

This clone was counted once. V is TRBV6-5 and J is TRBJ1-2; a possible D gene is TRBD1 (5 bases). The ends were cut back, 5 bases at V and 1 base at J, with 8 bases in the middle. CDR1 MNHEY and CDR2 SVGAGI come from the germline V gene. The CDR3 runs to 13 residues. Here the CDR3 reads CASSLTDNYGYTF. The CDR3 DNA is TGTGCCAGCAGTCTGACAGATAACTATGGCTACACCTTC.

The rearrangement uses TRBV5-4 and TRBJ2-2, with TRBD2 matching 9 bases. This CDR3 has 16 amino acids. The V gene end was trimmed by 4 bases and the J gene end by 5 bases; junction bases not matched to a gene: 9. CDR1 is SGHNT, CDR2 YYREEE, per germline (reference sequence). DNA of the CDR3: TGTGCCAGCAGCCAACAGGGGCTAGCGGGGACCGGGGAGCTGTTTTTT. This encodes CASSQQGLAGTGELFF.

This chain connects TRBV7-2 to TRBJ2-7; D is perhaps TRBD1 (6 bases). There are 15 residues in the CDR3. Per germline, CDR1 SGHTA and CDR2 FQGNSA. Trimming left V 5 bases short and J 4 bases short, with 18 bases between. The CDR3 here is CASSARLGTPYEQYF. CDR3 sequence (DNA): TGTGCCAGCAGCGCTCGCCTAGGGACACCTTACGAGCAGTACTTC.

In nucleotides, the CDR3 is TGTGCCAGCAAGTTACAGGGAACTAATGGCTACACCTTC. This gives the protein CASKLQGTNGYTF. The chain links TRBV7-6 to TRBJ1-2; tentatively, D is TRBD1 (6 bases). The CDR3 extends over 13 amino acids. V gave up 7 bases and J gave up 6 bases, with 15 bases separating them. The germline CDR1 and CDR2 sequences are SGHVS and FNYEAQ.

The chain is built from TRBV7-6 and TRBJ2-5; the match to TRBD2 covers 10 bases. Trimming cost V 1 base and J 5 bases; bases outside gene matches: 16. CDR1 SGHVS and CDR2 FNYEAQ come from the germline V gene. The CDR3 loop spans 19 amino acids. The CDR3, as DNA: TGTGCCAGCAGCTTAGTTTACGCTAGCGGGGGCCAAGAGAGGGAGACCCAGTACTTC. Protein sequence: CASSLVYASGGQERETQYF.

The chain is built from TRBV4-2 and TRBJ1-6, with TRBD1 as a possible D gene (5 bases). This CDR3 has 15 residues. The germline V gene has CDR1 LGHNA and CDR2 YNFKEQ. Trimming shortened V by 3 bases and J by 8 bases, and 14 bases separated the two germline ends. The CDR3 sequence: CASSQVEGVDSPLHF. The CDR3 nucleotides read TGTGCCAGCAGCCAGGTCGAAGGGGTGGATTCACCCCTCCACTTT.

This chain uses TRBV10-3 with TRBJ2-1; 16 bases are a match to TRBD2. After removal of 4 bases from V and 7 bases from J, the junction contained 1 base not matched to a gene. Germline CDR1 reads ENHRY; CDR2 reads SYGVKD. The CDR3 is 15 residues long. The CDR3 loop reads CAISAGLAGGNEQFF. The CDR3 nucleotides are TGTGCCATCAGTGCGGGACTAGCGGGGGGGAATGAGCAGTTCTTC.

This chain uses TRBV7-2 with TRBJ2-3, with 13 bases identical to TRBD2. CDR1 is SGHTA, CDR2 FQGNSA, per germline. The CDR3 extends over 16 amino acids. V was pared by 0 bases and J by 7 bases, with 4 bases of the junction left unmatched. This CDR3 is CASSLATSGGTNTQYF. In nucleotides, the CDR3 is TGTGCCAGCAGCTTAGCGACTAGCGGGGGGACAAATACGCAGTATTTT.

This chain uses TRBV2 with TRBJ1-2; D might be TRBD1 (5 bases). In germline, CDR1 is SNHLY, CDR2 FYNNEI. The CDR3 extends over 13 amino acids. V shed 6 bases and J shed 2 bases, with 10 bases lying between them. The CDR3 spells CASRRGENYGYTF. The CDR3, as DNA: TGTGCCAGCAGACGGGGGGAAAACTATGGCTACACCTTC.

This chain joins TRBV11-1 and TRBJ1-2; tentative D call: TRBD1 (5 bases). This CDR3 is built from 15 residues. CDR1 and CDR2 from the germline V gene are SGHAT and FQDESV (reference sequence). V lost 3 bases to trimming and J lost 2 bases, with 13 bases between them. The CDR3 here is CASSFGRVENYGYTF. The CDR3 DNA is TGTGCCAGCAGCTTTGGCAGGGTGGAAAACTATGGCTACACCTTC. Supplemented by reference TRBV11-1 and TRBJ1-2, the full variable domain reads EAEVAQSPRYKITEKSQAVAFWCDPISGHATLYWYRQILGQGPELLVQFQDESVVDDSQLPKDRFSAERLKGVDSTLKIQPAELGDSAMYLCASSFGRVENYGYTFGSGTRLTVV.

The CDR3 DNA is TGTGCCAGCAGCTTCGGACAGGGGGTAACCGGGGAGCTGTTTTTT. Protein sequence: CASSFGQGVTGELFF. The genes are TRBV7-6 and TRBJ2-2, with 10 bases fitting TRBD1. CDR3 size: 15 residues. Germline CDR1 SGHVS, CDR2 FNYEAQ. The ends lost 3 bases at V and 5 bases at J; junction bases unmatched: 3.

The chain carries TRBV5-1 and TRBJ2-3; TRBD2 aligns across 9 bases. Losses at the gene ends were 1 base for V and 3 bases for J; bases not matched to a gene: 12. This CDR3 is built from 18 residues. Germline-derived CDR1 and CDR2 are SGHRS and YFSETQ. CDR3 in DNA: TGCGCCAGCAGCTTGATGACGGGGGCGGGGGGGGATACAGATACGCAGTATTTT. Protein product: CASSLMTGAGGDTDTQYF.